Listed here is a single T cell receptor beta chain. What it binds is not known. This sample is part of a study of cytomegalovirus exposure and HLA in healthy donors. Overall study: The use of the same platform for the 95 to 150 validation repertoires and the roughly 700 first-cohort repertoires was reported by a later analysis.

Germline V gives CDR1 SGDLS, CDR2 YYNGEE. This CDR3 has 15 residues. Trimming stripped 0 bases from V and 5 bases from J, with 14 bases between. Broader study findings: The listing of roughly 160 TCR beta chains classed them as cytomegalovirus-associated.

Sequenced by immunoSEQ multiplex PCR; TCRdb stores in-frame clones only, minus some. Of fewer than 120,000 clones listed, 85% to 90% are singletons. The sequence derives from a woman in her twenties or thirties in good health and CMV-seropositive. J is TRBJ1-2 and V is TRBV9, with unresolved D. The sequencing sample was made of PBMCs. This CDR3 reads CASSVADILSYGYTF. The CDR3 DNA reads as TGTGCCAGCAGCGTAGCTGACATTCTCTCGTATGGCTACACCTTC.